The 21 T cell receptor beta chains in this list originate from one sample, sequenced in a study of T cells after yellow fever vaccination. TCRdb fed the 5' RACE reads into MiXCR, producing one record per CDR3 protein. This table holds fewer than 85,000 distinct CDR3 sequences, approximately 7.5% found once. Source: CD8+ T cells sorted from PBMCs, taken on the day of the yellow fever booster vaccination. These receptor sequences come from a young man who received the YFV17D yellow fever vaccine.

This clonotype was seen many times. This rearrangement joins TRBV4-3 to TRBJ2-5; D is possibly TRBD1 (6 bases). The ends were cut back, 0 bases at V and 2 bases at J, with 10 bases in the middle. Germline V gives CDR1 LGHNA, CDR2 YSLEER. The CDR3 has 15 amino acids. The DNA of the CDR3 is TGCGCCAGCAGCCAAGAGAACAGGGATCAAGAGACCCAGTACTTC. Amino acids: CASSQENRDQETQYF.

To note about this clonotype: This may come from a read error, since a much larger clone is one base off. The chain recombines TRBV7-9 with TRBJ2-3; 7 bases map to TRBD2. The CDR3 runs to 15 residues. Germline V CDR1 and CDR2: SEHNR, FQNEAQ (reference sequence). Trimming removed 7 bases from V and 6 bases from J; junction bases left unmatched: 13. CDR3 amino acids: CASTHPSGMGDTQYF. The CDR3, as DNA: TGTGCCAGCACCCACCCCAGCGGGATGGGGGATACGCAGTATTTT.

This clonotype came up many times. This sequence joins TRBV20-1 and TRBJ2-5, with D hard to call. The CDR3 sequence is 18 residues long. The ends were cut back, 2 bases at V and 5 bases at J, with 27 bases in the middle. The germline V gene encodes CDR1 DFQATT and CDR2 SNEGSKA (reference sequence). This CDR3 is CSARTKGLKKGYLETQYF. The CDR3, as DNA: TGCAGTGCTAGAACAAAGGGTCTAAAGAAAGGGTATTTGGAGACCCAGTACTTC.

This clonotype occurred many times. The chain is built from TRBV28 and TRBJ1-1, with a possible D match to TRBD1 (6 bases). Per germline, CDR1 MDHEN and CDR2 SYDVKM. CDR3 length: 16 amino acids. Trimming pared 6 bases from V and 1 base from J, leaving 18 bases between. The DNA for the CDR3 is TGTGCCAGCAGCCCACACGGCGGGGGGGCGAACACTGAAGCTTTCTTT. It is translated as CASSPHGGGANTEAFF. Supplemented by reference TRBV28 and TRBJ1-1, the full variable domain reads DVKVTQSSRYLVKRTGEKVFLECVQDMDHENMFWYRQDPGLGLRLIYFSYDVKMKEKGDIPEGYSVSREKKERFSLILESASTNQTSMYLCASSPHGGGANTEAFFGQGTRLTVV.

This clonotype occurred a few times. This chain joins TRBV9 and TRBJ2-3; the match to TRBD2 covers 10 bases. CDR1 is SGDLS and CDR2 is YYNGEE in the germline V gene. The CDR3 extends over 16 amino acids. V lost 4 bases, J lost 1 base, and 6 bases stayed unmatched. The CDR3 nucleotides read TGTGCCAGCAGCTCCCCCGGGACTAGCGGCACAGATACGCAGTATTTT. Its protein is CASSSPGTSGTDTQYF.

This clonotype was counted only a few times. This chain joins TRBV15 and TRBJ2-2; D is unclear. CDR1 is LNHNV, CDR2 YYDKDF, per germline (reference sequence). CDR3 length equals 15 residues. The V end was cut by 4 bases, the J end by 4 bases, with 13 bases between. In DNA, the CDR3 is TGTGCCACCAGCACTTCACCCGTGGGCACCGGGGAGCTGTTTTTT. Translating gives CATSTSPVGTGELFF. The full variable domain, completed using reference TRBV15 and TRBJ2-2, is DAMVIQNPRYQVTQFGKPVTLSCSQTLNHNVMYWYQQKSSQAPKLLFHYYDKDFNNEADTPDNFQSRRPNTSFCFLDIRSPGLGDTAMYLCATSTSPVGTGELFFGEGSRLTVL.

This sequence joins TRBV9 and TRBJ2-1; 7 bases align to TRBD2. The CDR3 loop spans 14 amino acids. Germline-derived CDR1 and CDR2 are SGDLS and YYNGEE. V lost 7 bases, J lost 6 bases, and 10 bases stayed unmatched. DNA of the CDR3: TGTGCCAGCGGAGGGAGGGAGTATATCAATGAGCAGTTCTTC. Translated, it gives CASGGREYINEQFF.

This clonotype appeared a few times. The rearrangement uses TRBV4-3 and TRBJ1-2, with TRBD1 matching 7 bases. Per the germline V gene, CDR1 is LGHNA and CDR2 is YSLEER. J was trimmed by 4 bases and V by 1 base; bases with no gene match: 9. This CDR3 has 16 amino acids. In DNA form, the CDR3 reads TGCGCCAGCAGCCAAGTCGTCGGAGGGGGCGGCTATGGCTACACCTTC. Translation: CASSQVVGGGGYGYTF.

In this sample, this clonotype turned up many times. The chain carries TRBV5-4 and TRBJ1-5; D is undetermined. Germline V gene data show CDR1 as SGHNT and CDR2 as YYREEE (reference sequence). V was shortened by 4 bases and J by 5 bases, with 16 bases between the two germline ends. There are 15 residues in the CDR3. The CDR3 sequence: CASSLYGGCDQPQHF. The CDR3, as DNA: TGTGCCAGCAGCCTTTATGGAGGGTGCGATCAGCCCCAGCATTTT.

CDR3 sequence (DNA): TGTGCCAGCAGTCCCACGCTCTACTATGGCTACACCTTC. Translation: CASSPTLYYGYTF. The chain links TRBV12-3 or TRBV12-4 to TRBJ1-2; D is unclear. V gave up 5 bases and J gave up 3 bases, with 10 bases separating them. This CDR3 is 13 amino acids long.

In this sample, this clonotype turned up a few times. The chain carries TRBV6-1 and TRBJ2-7, with 9 nucleotides matching TRBD2. With V trimmed by 2 bases and J by 2 bases, 1 base remained unmatched. The CDR3 consists of 14 residues. Germline-derived CDR1 and CDR2 are MNHNS and SASEGT. The chain's CDR3 is CASSEPSGTYEQYF. CDR3 coding DNA: TGTGCCAGCAGTGAACCTAGCGGGACCTACGAGCAGTACTTC.

This clonotype occurred many times. The rearrangement joins TRBV7-6 to TRBJ1-2; D is possibly TRBD1 (6 bases). V was shortened by 4 bases and J by 5 bases, with 17 bases between the two germline ends. The CDR3 covers 15 residues. Germline lookup yields CDR1 SGHVS and CDR2 FNYEAQ. This chain's CDR3 is CASSSLTGAFYGYTF. CDR3 in DNA: TGTGCCAGCAGCTCACTTACGGGGGCCTTTTATGGCTACACCTTC.

This clonotype was seen repeatedly, ten times or more. V usage is TRBV29-1 and J usage is TRBJ2-7; no clear D gene. The CDR3 has 11 amino acids. CDR1 is SQVTM and CDR2 is ANQGSEA in the germline V gene. V was shortened by 1 base and J by 5 bases, with 6 bases between the two germline ends. The CDR3 loop reads CSVEVGHEQYF. CDR3 in DNA: TGCAGCGTTGAAGTTGGGCACGAGCAGTACTTC.

The V and J genes are TRBV20-1 and TRBJ1-1, with D uncertain. Germline V gene data show CDR1 as DFQATT and CDR2 as SNEGSKA (reference sequence). Trimming pared 8 bases from V and 0 bases from J, leaving 10 bases between. The CDR3 length is 12 residues. Written as DNA, the CDR3 is TGCAGTCCACGAACCATGAACACTGAAGCTTTCTTT. Encoded protein: CSPRTMNTEAFF.

This clonotype was seen more than once but under ten times. The chain employs TRBV7-9 and TRBJ1-1; 9 bases line up with TRBD1. CDR1 is SEHNR, CDR2 FQNEAQ, per germline (reference sequence). The CDR3 is made up of 16 amino acids. V was pared by 5 bases and J by 4 bases, with 11 bases of the junction left unmatched. This CDR3 is CASSLGAQGAGTEAFF. CDR3 nucleotide sequence: TGTGCCAGCAGCCTAGGGGCACAGGGGGCTGGCACTGAAGCTTTCTTT. The complete variable domain, with remaining parts taken from reference TRBV7-9 and TRBJ1-1, reads DTGVSQNPRHKITKRGQNVTFRCDPISEHNRLYWYRQTLGQGPEFLTYFQNEAQLEKSRLLSDRFSAERPKGSFSTLEIQRTEQGDSAMYLCASSLGAQGAGTEAFFGQGTRLTVV.

The sample holds many counts of this clonotype. The rearrangement uses TRBV7-9 and TRBJ2-7, with 7 bases identical to TRBD1. This CDR3 contains 14 residues. In germline, CDR1 is SEHNR, CDR2 FQNEAQ (reference sequence). V lost 8 bases, J lost 3 bases, and 10 bases stayed unmatched. The CDR3 DNA sequence: TGTGCCAGCTGTCCCGACAGGGCGCTCTACGAGCAGTACTTC. Amino acid sequence: CASCPDRALYEQYF.

V usage is TRBV20-1 and J usage is TRBJ2-5; D possibly uses TRBD1 or TRBD2 (5 bases each). V was shortened by 0 bases and J by 7 bases, with 18 bases between the two germline ends. Germline V lookup: CDR1 DFQATT, CDR2 SNEGSKA (reference sequence). The CDR3 totals 15 residues. The CDR3 bases are TGCAGTGCTAGAGACGGTGGAGAGGGGCGCGTGACCCAGTACTTC. This sequence encodes CSARDGGEGRVTQYF.

This clonotype was seen a few times. J is TRBJ2-5 and V is TRBV9; 7 positions match TRBD2. Germline V gene data show CDR1 as SGDLS and CDR2 as YYNGEE. The CDR3 covers 15 residues. The J segment lost 3 bases and the V segment lost 4 bases, leaving 9 bases of the junction unmatched. CDR3 in DNA: TGTGCCAGCAGCCCCCACCTAGCGGCGGAAGAGACCCAGTACTTC. It codes for CASSPHLAAEETQYF.

This clonotype was counted only a few times. V gene TRBV6-1 combines with J gene TRBJ2-7, with 8 nucleotides matching TRBD1. V dropped 4 bases and J dropped 5; count of bases not matched to a gene: 10. The germline V gene encodes CDR1 MNHNS and CDR2 SASEGT. The CDR3 loop spans 15 amino acids. The CDR3 DNA follows: TGTGCCAGCAGTGCGAGACACGGACAGGGCGACGAGCAGTACTTC. Translation gives CASSARHGQGDEQYF.

The genes are TRBV7-9 and TRBJ2-1; 8 nucleotides line up with TRBD2. Per the germline V gene, CDR1 is SEHNR and CDR2 is FQNEAQ (reference sequence). V was pared by 5 bases and J by 3 bases, with 6 bases of the junction left unmatched. CDR3 length: 15 residues. CDR3 loop: CASSPSGPNYNEQFF. DNA of the CDR3: TGTGCCAGCAGCCCTAGCGGGCCGAACTACAATGAGCAGTTCTTC. Together with reference TRBV7-9 and TRBJ2-1, the CDR3 gives the full variable domain: DTGVSQNPRHKITKRGQNVTFRCDPISEHNRLYWYRQTLGQGPEFLTYFQNEAQLEKSRLLSDRFSAERPKGSFSTLEIQRTEQGDSAMYLCASSPSGPNYNEQFFGPGTRLTVL.

V is TRBV7-6 and J is TRBJ2-1, with D possibly being TRBD1 (5 bases). CDR1 SGHVS and CDR2 FNYEAQ come from the germline V gene. V was trimmed by 3 bases and J by 2 bases, leaving 14 bases between them. The CDR3 extends over 16 amino acids. The CDR3 loop is CASSFGAASAYNEQFF. CDR3 in DNA: TGTGCCAGCAGCTTTGGGGCGGCCTCCGCCTACAATGAGCAGTTCTTC.